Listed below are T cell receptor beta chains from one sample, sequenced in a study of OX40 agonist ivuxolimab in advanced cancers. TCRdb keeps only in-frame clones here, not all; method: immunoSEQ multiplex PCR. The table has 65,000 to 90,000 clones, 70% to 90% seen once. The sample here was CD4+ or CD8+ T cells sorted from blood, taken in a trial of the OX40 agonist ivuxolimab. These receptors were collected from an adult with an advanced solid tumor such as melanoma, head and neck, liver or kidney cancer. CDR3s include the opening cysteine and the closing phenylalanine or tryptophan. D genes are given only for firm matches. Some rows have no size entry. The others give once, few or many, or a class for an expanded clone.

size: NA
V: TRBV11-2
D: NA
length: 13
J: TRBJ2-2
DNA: TGTGCCAGCAGCTCACACCCGGACCGTGAGCTGTTTTTT
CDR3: CASSSHPDRELFF

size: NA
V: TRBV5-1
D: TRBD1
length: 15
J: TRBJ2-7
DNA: TGCGCCAGCAGCCTCCTAGGGGGACAGGGTAACGAGCAGTACTTC
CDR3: CASSLLGGQGNEQYF

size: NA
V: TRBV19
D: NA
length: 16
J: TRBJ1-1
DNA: TGTGGCAGTAGGGCCCCCACACCGGGCCCCATGACTGAAGCTTTCTTT
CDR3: CGSRAPTPGPMTEAFF

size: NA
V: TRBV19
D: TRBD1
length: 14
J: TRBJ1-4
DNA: TGTGCCAGTAAAACGGACAGGTTGAATGAAAAACTGTTTTTT
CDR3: CASKTDRLNEKLFF

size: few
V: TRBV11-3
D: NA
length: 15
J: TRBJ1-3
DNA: TGTGCCAGCAGCTTAGAAGGAGGGCCGACAAACACCATATATTTT
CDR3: CASSLEGGPTNTIYF

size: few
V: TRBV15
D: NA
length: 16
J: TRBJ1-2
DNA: TGTGCCACCAGCAGAGATCGGGCAGGGTGGGTCTCTGGCTACACCTTC
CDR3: CATSRDRAGWVSGYTF

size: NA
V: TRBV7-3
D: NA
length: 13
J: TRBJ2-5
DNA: TGTGCCAGCAGCTTAAGCAGGGAAGAGACCCAGTACTTC
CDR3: CASSLSREETQYF

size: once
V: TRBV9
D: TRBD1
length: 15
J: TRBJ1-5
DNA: TGTGCCAGCAGCCGGACAGGGGATAGCAATCAGCCCCAGCATTTT
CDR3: CASSRTGDSNQPQHF

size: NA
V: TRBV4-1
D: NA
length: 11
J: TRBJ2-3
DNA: TGCGCCAGCAGCCAAGAAGATACGCAGTATTTT
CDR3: CASSQEDTQYF

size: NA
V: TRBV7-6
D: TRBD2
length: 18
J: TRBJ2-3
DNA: TGTGCCAGCAGCACCCGGGTAGCGGGGGGGTGGGGCACAGATACGCAGTATTTT
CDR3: CASSTRVAGGWGTDTQYF

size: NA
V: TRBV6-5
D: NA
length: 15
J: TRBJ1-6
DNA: TGTGCCAGCAGTTATACGGGGGGAGATAATTCACCCCTCCACTTT
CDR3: CASSYTGGDNSPLHF

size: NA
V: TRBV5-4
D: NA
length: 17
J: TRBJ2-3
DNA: TGTGCCAGCAGCTTGGGGGCTACGGCCCTTAGCACAGATACGCAGTATTTT
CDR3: CASSLGATALSTDTQYF

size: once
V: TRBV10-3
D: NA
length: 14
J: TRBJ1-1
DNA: TGTGCCATCAGTGAAGGACCCCCCGGCACTGAAGCTTTCTTT
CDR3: CAISEGPPGTEAFF

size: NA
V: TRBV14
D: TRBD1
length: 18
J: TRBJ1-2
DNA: TGTGCCAGCAGCCAAGGGACAGGGATCGGACCGAGCCTGTATGGCTACACCTTC
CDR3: CASSQGTGIGPSLYGYTF

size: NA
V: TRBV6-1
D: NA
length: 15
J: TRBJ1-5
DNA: TGTGCCAGCAGTCGAGACAGGAACCCCAATCAGCCCCAGCATTTT
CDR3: CASSRDRNPNQPQHF

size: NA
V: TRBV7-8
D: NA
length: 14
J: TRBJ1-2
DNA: TGTGCCAGCAGCTTAGCGGCCACCAACTATGGCTACACCTTC
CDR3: CASSLAATNYGYTF

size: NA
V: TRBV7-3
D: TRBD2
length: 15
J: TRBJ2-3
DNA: TGTGCCAGCAGCGAGGCTAGCGGGGGCCCATATACGCAGTATTTT
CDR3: CASSEASGGPYTQYF

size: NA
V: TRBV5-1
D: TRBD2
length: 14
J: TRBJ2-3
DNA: TGCGCCAGCAGCCCCGGGGGGGCTAAAGATACGCAGTATTTT
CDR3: CASSPGGAKDTQYF

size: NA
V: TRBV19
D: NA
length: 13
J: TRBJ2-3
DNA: TGTGCCAGTAGCGGGGGCGTGCGAGATACGCAGTATTTT
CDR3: CASSGGVRDTQYF

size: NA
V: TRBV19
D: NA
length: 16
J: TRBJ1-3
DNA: TGTGCCAGTGCGACCCGGGGGCTTAGCTCTGGAAACACCATATATTTT
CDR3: CASATRGLSSGNTIYF

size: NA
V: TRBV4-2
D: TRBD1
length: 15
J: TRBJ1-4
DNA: TGTGCCAGCAGCCGTCGGACAGGGGAGGGTGAAAAACTGTTTTTT
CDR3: CASSRRTGEGEKLFF

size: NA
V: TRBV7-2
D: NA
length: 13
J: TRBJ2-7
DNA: TGTGCCAGCAGCTCCCCAGGGAGCCACGAGCAGTACTTC
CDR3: CASSSPGSHEQYF

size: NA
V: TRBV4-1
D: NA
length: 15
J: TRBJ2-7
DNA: TGCGCCAGCAGCCTGGGGGCGGGAGAGACCTACGAGCAGTACTTC
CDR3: CASSLGAGETYEQYF

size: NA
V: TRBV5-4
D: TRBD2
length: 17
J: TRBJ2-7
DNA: TGTGCCAGCAGCTTGAGATTACTGGGGGGGATGAAGGACGAGCAGTACTTC
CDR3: CASSLRLLGGMKDEQYF

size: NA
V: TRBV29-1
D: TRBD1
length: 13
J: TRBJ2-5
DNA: TGCAGCGTTCAACAGGGGGCGGGCGAGACCCAGTACTTC
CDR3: CSVQQGAGETQYF

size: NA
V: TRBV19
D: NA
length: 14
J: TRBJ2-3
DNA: TGTGCCACCTCGGGACTCACCTCGACAGATACGCAGTATTTT
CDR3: CATSGLTSTDTQYF

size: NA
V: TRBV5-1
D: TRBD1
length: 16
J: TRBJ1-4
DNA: TGCGCCAGCAGCTTGGGACCACAGGGGACTAATGAAAAACTGTTTTTT
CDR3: CASSLGPQGTNEKLFF

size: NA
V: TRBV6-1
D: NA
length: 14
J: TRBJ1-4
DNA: TGTGCCAGCAGAATACGTGGGGCTAATGAAAAACTGTTTTTT
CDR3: CASRIRGANEKLFF

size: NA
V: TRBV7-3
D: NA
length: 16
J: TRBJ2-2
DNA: TGTGCCAGCAGCAATTTCGTAACAGGGACGGCCGGGGAGCTGTTTTTT
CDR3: CASSNFVTGTAGELFF

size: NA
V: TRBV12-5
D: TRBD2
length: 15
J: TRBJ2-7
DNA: TGTGCTAGTGGTTTGAGAGCGGGGGGGCTCTGGGAGCAGTACTTC
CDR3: CASGLRAGGLWEQYF

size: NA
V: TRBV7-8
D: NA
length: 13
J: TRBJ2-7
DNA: TGTGCCAGCAGCATACCAGGGTTTCACGAGCAGTACTTC
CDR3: CASSIPGFHEQYF

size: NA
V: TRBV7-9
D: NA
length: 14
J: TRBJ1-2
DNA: TGTGCCAGCAGGTCCACGGGTCTTTTCTATGGCTACACCTTC
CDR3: CASRSTGLFYGYTF

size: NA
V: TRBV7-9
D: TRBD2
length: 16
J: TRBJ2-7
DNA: TGTGCCAGCAGCCCCAGGACTAGCGGGGGGGCAAACGAGCAGTACTTC
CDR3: CASSPRTSGGANEQYF

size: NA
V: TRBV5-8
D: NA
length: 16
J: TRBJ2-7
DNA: TGTGCCAGCAGTGCCAGGGGCGGGGGCGCCAGAAGCGAGCAGTACTTC
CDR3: CASSARGGGARSEQYF

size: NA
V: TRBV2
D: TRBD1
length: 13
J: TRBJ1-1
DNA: TGTGCCAGCACCTACGCGACAGGGTCGATAGCTTTCTTT
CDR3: CASTYATGSIAFF

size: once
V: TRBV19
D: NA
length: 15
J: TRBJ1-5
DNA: TGTGCCAGTAGTAACGGTCTGAAGGGCAATCAGCCCCAGCATTTT
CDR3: CASSNGLKGNQPQHF

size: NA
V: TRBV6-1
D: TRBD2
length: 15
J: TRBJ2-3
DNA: TGTGCCAGCAGTCCCGGGACTAGCGTGGGAGATACGCAGTATTTT
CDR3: CASSPGTSVGDTQYF

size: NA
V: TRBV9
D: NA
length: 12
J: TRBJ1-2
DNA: TGTGCCAGCAGCGTGCCCGGCTATGGCTACACCTTC
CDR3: CASSVPGYGYTF

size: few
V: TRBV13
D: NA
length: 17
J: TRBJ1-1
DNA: TGTGCCAGCAGCTTAAAAAGAGGGGGGCGGGTGGTGACTGAAGCTTTCTTT
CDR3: CASSLKRGGRVVTEAFF

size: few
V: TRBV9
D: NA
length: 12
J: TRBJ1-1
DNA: TGTGCCAGCAGCGTACTTGGGGCTGAAGCTTTCTTT
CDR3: CASSVLGAEAFF

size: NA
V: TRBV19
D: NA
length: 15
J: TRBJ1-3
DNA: TGTGCCAGTAGTATTGGCAGGGGATCTGGAAACACCATATATTTT
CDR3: CASSIGRGSGNTIYF

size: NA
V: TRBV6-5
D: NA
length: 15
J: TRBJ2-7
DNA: TGTGCCAGCAGAGACCCGGGACGCGGATTATACGAGCAGTACTTC
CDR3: CASRDPGRGLYEQYF

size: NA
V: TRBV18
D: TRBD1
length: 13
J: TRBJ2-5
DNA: TGTGCCAGCTCCGGGACAGACCAAGAGACCCAGTACTTC
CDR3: CASSGTDQETQYF

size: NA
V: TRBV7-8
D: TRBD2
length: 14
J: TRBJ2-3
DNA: TGTGCCAGCAGCTTTAGCGGGGGGGCGGATACGCAGTATTTT
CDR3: CASSFSGGADTQYF

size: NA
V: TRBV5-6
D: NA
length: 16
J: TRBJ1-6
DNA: TGTGCCAGCAGCTTGGGGGGCCCAGGAGCTAATTCACCCCTCCACTTT
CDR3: CASSLGGPGANSPLHF

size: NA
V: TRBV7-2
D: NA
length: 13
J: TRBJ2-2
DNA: TGTGCCAGCAGTTGGACGGGAACCGGGGAGCTGTTTTTT
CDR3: CASSWTGTGELFF

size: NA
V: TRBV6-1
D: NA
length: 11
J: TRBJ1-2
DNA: TGTGCCAGCAGTTCGGACAAGGTGGGCACCTTC
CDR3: CASSSDKVGTF

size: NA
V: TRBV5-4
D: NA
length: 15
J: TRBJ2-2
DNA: TGTGCCACCGCGACCCAAACCCGGTCCACCGGGGAGCTGTTTTTT
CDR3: CATATQTRSTGELFF

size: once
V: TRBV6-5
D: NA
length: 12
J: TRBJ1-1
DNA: TGTGCCAGCACCGGCTCGGGGGCTGAAGCTTTCTTT
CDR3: CASTGSGAEAFF

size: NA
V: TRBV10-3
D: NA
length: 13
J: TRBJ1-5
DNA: TGTGCATCAACCCAAGACCTCAATCAGCCCCAGCATTTT
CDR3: CASTQDLNQPQHF

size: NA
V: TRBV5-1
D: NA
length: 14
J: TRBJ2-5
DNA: TGCGCCAGCAGCTTGGGGACAGATCAAGAGACCCAGTACTTC
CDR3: CASSLGTDQETQYF

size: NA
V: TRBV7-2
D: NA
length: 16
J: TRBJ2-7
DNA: TGTGCCAGCAGCCTGGCCTTGTCGGGCAAAACCTACGAGCAGTACTTC
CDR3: CASSLALSGKTYEQYF

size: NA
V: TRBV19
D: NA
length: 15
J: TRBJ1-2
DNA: TGTGCCAGTAGTATCGCCCACAGAACTAACTATGGCTACACCTTC
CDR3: CASSIAHRTNYGYTF

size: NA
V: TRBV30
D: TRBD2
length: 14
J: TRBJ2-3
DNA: TGTGCCTGGACCGACAAGGGACTAGCGGCTACGCAGTATTTT
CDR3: CAWTDKGLAATQYF

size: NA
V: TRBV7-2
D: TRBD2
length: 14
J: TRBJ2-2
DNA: TGTGCCAGCAGCTTGTGGGAGGGGACCGGGGAGCTGTTTTTT
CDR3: CASSLWEGTGELFF

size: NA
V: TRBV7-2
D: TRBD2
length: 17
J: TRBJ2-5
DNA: TGTGCCAGCAGCTTAGGGCTAGCGGGGGGGCCGCTTGGGGCCCAGTACTTC
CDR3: CASSLGLAGGPLGAQYF

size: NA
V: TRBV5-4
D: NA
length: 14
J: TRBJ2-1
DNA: TGTGCCAGCAGCTTGGAGGTATCCTACAATGAGCAGTTCTTC
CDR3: CASSLEVSYNEQFF

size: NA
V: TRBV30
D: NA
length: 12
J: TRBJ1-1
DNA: TGTGCCTGGTCCCCAGGGGTTGCTGAAGCTTTCTTT
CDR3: CAWSPGVAEAFF

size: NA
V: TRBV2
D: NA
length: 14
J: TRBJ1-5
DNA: TGTGCCAGCAGTGAACAGAATAGCAATCAGCCCCAGCATTTT
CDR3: CASSEQNSNQPQHF